The rows below give T cell receptor beta chains drawn from one sample of a study of blood T cell repertoires in COVID-19. Repertoires were generated with immunoSEQ multiplex PCR, while TCRdb's copy carries only in-frame clones and drops some. The sample holds a few hundred thousand clones, 85% to 90% seen once. The sequenced sample was peripheral blood. All receptors derive from a man aged 60 to 69 who had recovered from COVID-19. CDR3s include the opening cysteine and the closing phenylalanine or tryptophan. The D gene is left open where the match is weak.

d_call	v_call	j_call	cdr3_aa	cdr3_nt
.	TRBV27	TRBJ1-1	CASSSQQNTEAFF	TGTGCCAGCAGTTCACAGCAGAACACTGAAGCTTTCTTT
.	TRBV24-1	TRBJ2-7	CATSDPRDLAAVQYF	TGTGCCACCAGTGACCCCCGGGACTTGGCGGCGGTGCAGTACTTC
TRBD2	TRBV11-2	TRBJ2-7	CASSLTSESYEQYF	TGTGCCAGCAGCCTGACTAGCGAATCCTACGAGCAGTACTTC
TRBD1	TRBV5-6	TRBJ1-4	CASSLDRGGTNEKLFF	TGTGCCAGCAGTTTGGACAGGGGTGGGACTAATGAAAAACTGTTTTTT
TRBD1	TRBV18	TRBJ1-2	CASSPRGGTGLTTKAF	TGTGCCAGCTCACCGCGCGGGGGGACAGGGCTGACGACTAAGGCCTTC
.	TRBV14	TRBJ2-1	CASSQGSAGWDEQFF	TGTGCCAGCAGCCAAGGATCGGCGGGCTGGGATGAGCAGTTCTTC
TRBD1	TRBV4-2	TRBJ2-1	CASSPGTDYNEQFF	TGTGCCAGCAGCCCAGGGACAGACTACAATGAGCAGTTCTTC
.	TRBV27	TRBJ2-3	CASRFTGGFTDTQYF	TGTGCCAGCAGATTTACAGGTGGATTCACAGATACGCAGTATTTT
TRBD1	TRBV19	TRBJ2-5	CASSPGQQETQYF	TGTGCCAGTAGTCCGGGACAGCAAGAGACCCAGTACTTC
.	TRBV12-5	TRBJ1-2	CASGGGGRGYGYTF	TGTGCTAGTGGGGGAGGGGGACGGGGATATGGCTACACCTTC
.	TRBV6-1	TRBJ2-7	CASSDLSYEQYF	TGTGCCAGCAGTGATCTCAGCTACGAGCAGTACTTC
TRBD2	TRBV5-1	TRBJ2-5	CASRELAGQETQYF	TGCGCCAGCAGGGAACTAGCGGGGCAAGAGACCCAGTACTTC
TRBD2	TRBV5-6	TRBJ2-2	CASSLTGGADTGELFF	TGTGCCAGCAGCTTGACGGGGGGTGCGGACACCGGGGAGCTGTTTTTT
TRBD1	TRBV5-1	TRBJ2-7	CASSRTGGGPGSYEQYF	TGCGCCAGCAGCCGCACAGGGGGAGGTCCGGGTTCCTACGAGCAGTACTTC
.	TRBV2	TRBJ2-2	CASRVHGAANTGELFF	TGTGCCAGCAGAGTCCACGGTGCGGCGAACACCGGGGAGCTGTTTTTT
TRBD1	TRBV19	TRBJ1-1	CASTADRGGGTEAFF	TGTGCCAGTACCGCGGACAGGGGAGGTGGTACTGAAGCTTTCTTT